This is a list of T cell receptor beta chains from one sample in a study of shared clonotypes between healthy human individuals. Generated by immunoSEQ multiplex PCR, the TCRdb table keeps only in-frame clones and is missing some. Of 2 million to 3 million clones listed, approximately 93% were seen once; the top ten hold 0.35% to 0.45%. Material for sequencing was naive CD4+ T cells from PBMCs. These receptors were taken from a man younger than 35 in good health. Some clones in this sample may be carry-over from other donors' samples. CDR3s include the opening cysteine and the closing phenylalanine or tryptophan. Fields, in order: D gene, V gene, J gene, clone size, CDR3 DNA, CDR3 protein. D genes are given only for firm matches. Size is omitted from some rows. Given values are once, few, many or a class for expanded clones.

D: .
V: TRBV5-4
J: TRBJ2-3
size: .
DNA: TGTGCCAGCAGCCGGACCCCAATTTCTGATACGCAGTATTTT
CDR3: CASSRTPISDTQYF

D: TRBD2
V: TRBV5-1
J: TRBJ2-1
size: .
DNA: TGCGCCAGCAGCTTGGCCCTAGCGGCCTCCTACAATGAGCAGTTCTTC
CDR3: CASSLALAASYNEQFF

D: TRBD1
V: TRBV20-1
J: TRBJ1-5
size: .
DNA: TGCAGTGCGTACAGGGGGCCATCGGATTTT
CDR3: CSAYRGPSDF

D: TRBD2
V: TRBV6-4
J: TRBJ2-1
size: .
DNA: TGTGCCAGCAGTCCGCGGAGCGGGATCTCCTACAATGAGCAGTTCTTC
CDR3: CASSPRSGISYNEQFF

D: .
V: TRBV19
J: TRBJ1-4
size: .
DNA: TGTGCCAGTAGTATAGCTGGGGGCGAAAATGAAAAACTGTTTTTT
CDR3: CASSIAGGENEKLFF

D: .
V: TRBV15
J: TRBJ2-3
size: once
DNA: TGTGCCACCAGCAGAGATAAGAGGGGCCGGAGATACAATACGCAGTATTTT
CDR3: CATSRDKRGRRYNTQYF

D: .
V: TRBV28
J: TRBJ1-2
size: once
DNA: TGTGCCAGCAGTTACCCTGAATGGGCCCACTATGGCTACACCTTC
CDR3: CASSYPEWAHYGYTF

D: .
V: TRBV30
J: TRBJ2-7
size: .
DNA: TGTGCCTGCAGTCGGCGGCCGGACGAGCAGTACTTC
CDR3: CACSRRPDEQYF

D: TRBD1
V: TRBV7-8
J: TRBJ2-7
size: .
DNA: TGTGCCAGCAGCCGGACAGGGGGGTTTTACGAGCAGTACTTC
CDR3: CASSRTGGFYEQYF

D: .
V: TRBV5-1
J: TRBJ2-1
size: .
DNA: TGCGCCAGCAGCTTGGGGGTCCACAATGAGCAGTTCTTC
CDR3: CASSLGVHNEQFF

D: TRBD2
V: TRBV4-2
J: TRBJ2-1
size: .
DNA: TGTGCCAGCAGCCAGGAGACTAGCGGGCCCTACAATGAGCAGTTCTTC
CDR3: CASSQETSGPYNEQFF

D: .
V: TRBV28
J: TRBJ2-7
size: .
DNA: TGTGCCAGCAGTTTATTCGGCAGGGACTACGAGCAGTACTTC
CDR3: CASSLFGRDYEQYF

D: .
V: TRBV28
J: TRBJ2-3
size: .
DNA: TGTGCCAGCAGCAACAACGCAGATACGCAGTATTTT
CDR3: CASSNNADTQYF

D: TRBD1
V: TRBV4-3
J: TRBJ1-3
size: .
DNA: TGCGCCAGCAGCCAAGAAAGTGTCGGGACAGGGAGTACCATATATTTT
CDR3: CASSQESVGTGSTIYF

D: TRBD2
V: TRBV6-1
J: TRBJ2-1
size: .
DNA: TGTGCCAGCAGTGAACGGCGCGGGAGCTACAATGAGCAGTTCTTC
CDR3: CASSERRGSYNEQFF

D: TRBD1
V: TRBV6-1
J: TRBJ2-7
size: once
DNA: TGTGCCAGCAGTGAAGTAACAGGGGGAGGGCAGTACTTC
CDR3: CASSEVTGGGQYF

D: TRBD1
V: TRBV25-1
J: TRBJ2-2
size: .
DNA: TGTGCCAGCAGTGAATTAAAGACAGGGGGGTACACCGGGGAGCTGTTTTTT
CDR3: CASSELKTGGYTGELFF

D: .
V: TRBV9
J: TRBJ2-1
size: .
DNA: TGTGCCAGCAGCGTTCACGGGAGTGGCAATGAGCAGTTCTTC
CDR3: CASSVHGSGNEQFF

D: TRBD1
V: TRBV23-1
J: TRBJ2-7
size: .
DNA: TGCGCCAGCATCCCGCAAACCGGGACAGGGATTTACGAGCAGTACTTC
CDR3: CASIPQTGTGIYEQYF

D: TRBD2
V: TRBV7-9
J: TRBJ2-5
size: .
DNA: TGTGCCAGCAGCTTAGGGCTAGCGGGCCATGAAGAGACCCAGTACTTC
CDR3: CASSLGLAGHEETQYF

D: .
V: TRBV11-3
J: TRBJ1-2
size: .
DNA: TGTGCCAGCAGCTTAGGAGGCCCTCAGATCTATGGCTACACCTTC
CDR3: CASSLGGPQIYGYTF

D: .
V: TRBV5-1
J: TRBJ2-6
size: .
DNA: TGCGCCAGCAGCCCCGGGCCCACCTCTGGGGCCAACGTCCTGACTTTC
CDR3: CASSPGPTSGANVLTF

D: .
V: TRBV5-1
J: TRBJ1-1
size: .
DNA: TGCGCCAGCAGCTTCGGGACCCTGAACACTGAAGCTTTCTTT
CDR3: CASSFGTLNTEAFF

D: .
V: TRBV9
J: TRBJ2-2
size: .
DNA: TGTGCCAGCAGCGTAGGACTAGTAAACACCGGGGAGCTGTTTTTT
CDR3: CASSVGLVNTGELFF

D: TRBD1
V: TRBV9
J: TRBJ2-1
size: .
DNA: TGTGCCAGCAGCCCTCGACAGGGGGCCTACAATGAGCAGTTCTTC
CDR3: CASSPRQGAYNEQFF

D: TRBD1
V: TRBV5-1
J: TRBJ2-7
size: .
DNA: TGCGCCAGCAGCTTCTCTCCGGGACAGGGGGCCTACGAGCAGTACTTC
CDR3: CASSFSPGQGAYEQYF

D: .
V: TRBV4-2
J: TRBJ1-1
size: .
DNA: TGTGCCAGCAGCCAAGGGAGAGGGAACGCGAACACTGAAGCTTTCTTT
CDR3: CASSQGRGNANTEAFF

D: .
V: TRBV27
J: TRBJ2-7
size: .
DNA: TGTGCCAGCAGTTTATACAGAGTAGCCTCCTACGAGCAGTACTTC
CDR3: CASSLYRVASYEQYF

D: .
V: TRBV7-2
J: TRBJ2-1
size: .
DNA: TGTGCCAGCAGCACCGACAGGAGCTCCTACAATGAGCAGTTCTTC
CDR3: CASSTDRSSYNEQFF

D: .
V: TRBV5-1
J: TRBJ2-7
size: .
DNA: TGCGCCAGCAGCTTGGAGCGGAGGAATGAGCAGTACTTC
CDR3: CASSLERRNEQYF

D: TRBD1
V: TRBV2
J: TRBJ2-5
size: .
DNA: TGTGCCAGCACGATCGACAGGGTCGAGACCCAGTACTTC
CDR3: CASTIDRVETQYF

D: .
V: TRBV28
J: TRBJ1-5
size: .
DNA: TGTGCCAGCAGACCTCCCCCCGGGGGAGGGCCCCAGCATTTT
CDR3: CASRPPPGGGPQHF

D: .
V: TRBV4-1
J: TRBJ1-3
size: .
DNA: TGCGCCAGCAGCCCTCCTCTCCAGGGGGGAAACACCATATATTTT
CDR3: CASSPPLQGGNTIYF

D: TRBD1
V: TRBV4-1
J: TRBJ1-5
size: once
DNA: TGCGCCAGCAGCCAGGGGGGACAGCCTAGCAATCAGCCCCAGCATTTT
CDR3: CASSQGGQPSNQPQHF

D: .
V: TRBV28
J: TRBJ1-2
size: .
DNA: TGTGCCAGCAGTTTTGAGGCGCGGGGCTATGGCTACACCTTC
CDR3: CASSFEARGYGYTF